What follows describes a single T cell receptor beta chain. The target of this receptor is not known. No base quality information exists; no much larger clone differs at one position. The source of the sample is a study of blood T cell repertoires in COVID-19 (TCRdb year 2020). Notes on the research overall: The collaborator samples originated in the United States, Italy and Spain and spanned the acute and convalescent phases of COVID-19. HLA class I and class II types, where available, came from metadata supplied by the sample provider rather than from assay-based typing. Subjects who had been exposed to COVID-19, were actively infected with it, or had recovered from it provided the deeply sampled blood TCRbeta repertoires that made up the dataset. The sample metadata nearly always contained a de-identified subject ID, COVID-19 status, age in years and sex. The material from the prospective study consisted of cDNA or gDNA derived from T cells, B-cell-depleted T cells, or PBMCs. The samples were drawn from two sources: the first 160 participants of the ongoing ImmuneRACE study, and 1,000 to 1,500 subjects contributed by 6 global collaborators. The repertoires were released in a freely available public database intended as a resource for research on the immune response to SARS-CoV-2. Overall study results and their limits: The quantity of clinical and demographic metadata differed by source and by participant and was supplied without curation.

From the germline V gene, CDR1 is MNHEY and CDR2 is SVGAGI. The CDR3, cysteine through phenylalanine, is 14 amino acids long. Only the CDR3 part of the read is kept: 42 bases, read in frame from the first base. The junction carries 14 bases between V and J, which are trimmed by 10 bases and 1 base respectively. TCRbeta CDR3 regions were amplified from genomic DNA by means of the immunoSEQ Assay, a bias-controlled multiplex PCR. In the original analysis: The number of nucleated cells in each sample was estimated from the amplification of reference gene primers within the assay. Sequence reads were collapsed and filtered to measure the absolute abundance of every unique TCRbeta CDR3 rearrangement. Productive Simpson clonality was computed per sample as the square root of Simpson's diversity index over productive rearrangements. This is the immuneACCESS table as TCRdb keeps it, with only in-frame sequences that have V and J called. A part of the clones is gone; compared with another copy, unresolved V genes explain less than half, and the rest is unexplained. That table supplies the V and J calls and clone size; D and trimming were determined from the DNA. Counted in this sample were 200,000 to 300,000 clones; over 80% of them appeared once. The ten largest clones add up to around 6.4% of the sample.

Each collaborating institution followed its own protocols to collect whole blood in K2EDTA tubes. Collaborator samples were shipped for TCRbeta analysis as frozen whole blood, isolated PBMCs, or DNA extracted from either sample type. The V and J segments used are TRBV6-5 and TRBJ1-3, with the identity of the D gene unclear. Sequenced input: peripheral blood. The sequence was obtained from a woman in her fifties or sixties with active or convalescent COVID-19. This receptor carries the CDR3 CAISPSGSGNTIYF. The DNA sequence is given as TGTGCCATCAGCCCATCGGGTTCTGGAAACACCATATATTTT.